The 20 T cell receptor beta chains reported below all come from one sample, sequenced in a study of blood T cell repertoires in COVID-19. Data came from immunoSEQ multiplex PCR; TCRdb stores just in-frame clones and leaves some out. The sample consists of around 280,000 clones, about nine tenths of them appearing once. The specimen sequenced was peripheral blood. These TCRs come from a woman aged 25 to 39 with COVID-19, enrolled during active disease.

This clone appeared a few times. J is TRBJ1-4 and V is TRBV3-1 (or the pseudogene TRBV3-2); tentatively, D is TRBD1 (6 bases). V shed 0 bases and J shed 8 bases, with 13 bases lying between them. CDR1 is LGHDT and CDR2 is YNNKEL in the germline V gene (reference sequence). The CDR3 extends over 15 amino acids. CDR3 nucleotides: TGTGCCAGCAGCCAAGACAGGGGTTGGACCGAAAAACTGTTTTTT. Protein product: CASSQDRGWTEKLFF.

The chain employs TRBV6-4 and TRBJ2-1; 8 bases fit TRBD2. In germline, CDR1 is MRHNA, CDR2 SNTAGT. J lost 0 bases, V lost 8 bases, and 6 bases had no gene match. The CDR3 contains 15 residues. CDR3 sequence reads: CASAREASSYNEQFF. The DNA for the CDR3 is TGTGCCAGCGCGCGGGAGGCCTCCTCCTACAATGAGCAGTTCTTC.

Concerning this clone itself: Compared with germline, one end of the junction differs, possibly owing to a read error. The V gene is TRBV7-7, the J gene TRBJ2-7; TRBD2 might be the D (7 bases). This CDR3 has 21 amino acids. Germline lookup yields CDR1 SSHAT and CDR2 FNYEAQ (reference sequence). DNA for the CDR3: TGTGCTAGCAGCTTAGCTTCACAGGGAAAGAGCGGGACCTCCGGGACCTACGAGCAGTACTTC. This gives the protein CASSLASQGKSGTSGTYEQYF.

The rearrangement uses TRBV14 and TRBJ2-1; TRBD2 matches at 11 bases. V was pared by 0 bases and J by 0 bases, with 16 bases of the junction left unmatched. Germline CDR1 is SGHDN and CDR2 is FVKESK. This CDR3 is built from 22 residues. DNA for the CDR3: TGTGCCAGCAGCCAAGAACTGGGGGCTAGCGGGAGGCGAGTCGTCTCCTACAATGAGCAGTTCTTC. It codes for CASSQELGASGRRVVSYNEQFF.

V gene TRBV6-5 combines with J gene TRBJ2-7; 7 bases are shared with TRBD2. This CDR3 spans 15 amino acids. Germline V lookup: CDR1 MNHEY, CDR2 SVGAGI. The trim removed 0 bases at V and 3 bases at J, leaving 5 bases unmatched. In DNA, the CDR3 is TGTGCCAGCAGTTACTCGGGAGGGACTCTCTACGAGCAGTACTTC. As protein: CASSYSGGTLYEQYF.

The chain couples TRBV4-1 to TRBJ2-1, with 9 bases lining up with TRBD2. Germline V gene data show CDR1 as MGHRA and CDR2 as YSYEKL. This CDR3 contains 13 residues. The V gene end was trimmed by 3 bases and the J gene end by 12 bases; junction bases not matched to a gene: 6. DNA for the CDR3: TGCGCCAGCAGCCAGGGACTAGCTGACGGGCAGTTCTTC. Residues: CASSQGLADGQFF.

With respect to this clone: The sample holds other DNA sequences that translate to the same CDR3. CDR3 amino acids: CASSLAGGGMNTEAFF. The CDR3 DNA reads as TGCGCCAGCAGCTTGGCAGGAGGAGGGATGAACACTGAAGCTTTCTTT. The rearrangement links TRBV5-1 to TRBJ1-1; D remains ambiguous. CDR1 SGHRS and CDR2 YFSETQ come from the germline V gene. This CDR3 region has 16 residues. Trimming took off 0 bases at V and 0 bases at J, with 12 bases between the two ends. Looking up the rest from reference TRBV5-1 and TRBJ1-1 gives the full variable domain: KAGVTQTPRYLIKTRGQQVTLSCSPISGHRSVSWYQQTPGQGLQFLFEYFSETQRNKGNFPGRFSGRQFSNSRSEMNVSTLELGDSALYLCASSLAGGGMNTEAFFGQGTRLTVV.

This chain links TRBV2 with TRBJ1-6; D gene ambiguous. This CDR3 comprises 15 residues. From germline, CDR1 is SNHLY and CDR2 FYNNEI. Between the trimmed V and J ends, which lost 2 bases and 4 bases, there was a span of 9 bases. The CDR3: CASSETDAYNSPLHF. In nucleotides, the CDR3 is TGTGCCAGCAGTGAAACTGATGCATATAATTCACCCCTCCACTTT.

V is TRBV30 and J is TRBJ2-7; TRBD2 matches at 11 bases. The CDR3 contains 14 residues. Per the germline V gene, CDR1 is GTSNPN and CDR2 is SVGIG (reference sequence). With 0 bases clipped from V and 6 bases from J, the junction kept 4 bases outside the gene matches. CDR3 bases: TGTGCCTGGAGTGTACTAGCGGGAGTGGGCGAGCAGTACTTC. Translating gives CAWSVLAGVGEQYF.

The chain couples TRBV7-9 to TRBJ1-2, with unresolved D. Germline V gene sequence: CDR1 SEHNR, CDR2 FQNEAQ (reference sequence). V was trimmed by 5 bases and J by 8 bases, leaving 18 bases between them. This CDR3 comprises 14 residues. In DNA form, the CDR3 reads TGTGCCAGCAGCCCGGAGCACGTCGCAAACGGCTACACCTTC. It encodes CASSPEHVANGYTF.

This sequence joins TRBV5-1 and TRBJ2-1; TRBD2 might be the D (5 bases). Trimming pared 2 bases from V and 0 bases from J, leaving 12 bases between. This CDR3 is built from 16 residues. CDR1 SGHRS and CDR2 YFSETQ come from the germline V gene. CDR3 sequence (DNA): TGCGCCAGCAGCTTCGGGCGGGCCGACTCCTACAATGAGCAGTTCTTC. Protein sequence: CASSFGRADSYNEQFF.

V gene TRBV6-5 combines with J gene TRBJ2-7, with a tentative D call TRBD2 (5 bases). The germline gives CDR1 MNHEY, CDR2 SVGAGI. The V gene lost 6 bases and the J gene lost 7 bases, with 10 bases spanning the gap. The CDR3 consists of 11 residues. CDR3 sequence reads: CASRSGREQYF. The CDR3 DNA follows: TGTGCCAGCAGATCGGGGAGAGAGCAGTACTTC.

The chain combines TRBV5-8 with TRBJ1-2; 8 bases are shared with TRBD1. Germline values: CDR1 SGHTS, CDR2 YDEGEE. With V trimmed by 4 bases and J by 7 bases, 6 bases remained unmatched. The CDR3 is 13 residues long. CDR3 amino acids: CASSERTGFGYTF. The CDR3 nucleotides read TGTGCCAGCAGCGAGCGGACAGGGTTTGGCTACACCTTC.

The rearrangement links TRBV7-3 to TRBJ2-3; 7 bases align to TRBD2. This CDR3 spans 13 amino acids. V gave up 4 bases and J gave up 3 bases; unmatched junction bases: 1. Germline assignment: CDR1 SGHTA and CDR2 FQGTGA. The CDR3 nucleotides read TGTGCCAGCAGCTCCGGGGGGACAGATACGCAGTATTTT. Its protein product is CASSSGGTDTQYF.

The chain couples TRBV4-1 to TRBJ2-1, with 14 bases fitting TRBD2. The junction had 13 bases not matched to a gene; V was cut back by 4 bases and J by 5 bases. The CDR3 runs 19 residues. Germline loops: CDR1 MGHRA, CDR2 YSYEKL. DNA of the CDR3: TGCGCCAGCAGCCTCGATAGACTAGCGGGAGGGCCAGCGCACAATGAGCAGTTCTTC. Amino acid sequence: CASSLDRLAGGPAHNEQFF.

V gene TRBV5-1 combines with J gene TRBJ1-1; D is perhaps TRBD1 (5 bases). Trimming cost V 7 bases and J 3 bases, with 25 bases left between them. The CDR3 runs 17 residues. Germline lookup yields CDR1 SGHRS and CDR2 YFSETQ. The CDR3 protein is CASSVGSGRVVDTEAFF. The DNA of the CDR3 is TGCGCCAGCTCCGTGGGGTCAGGGCGAGTAGTAGACACTGAAGCTTTCTTT. Full variable domain (missing parts from reference TRBV5-1 and TRBJ1-1): KAGVTQTPRYLIKTRGQQVTLSCSPISGHRSVSWYQQTPGQGLQFLFEYFSETQRNKGNFPGRFSGRQFSNSRSEMNVSTLELGDSALYLCASSVGSGRVVDTEAFFGQGTRLTVV.

V is TRBV19 and J is TRBJ2-5; 9 bases fit TRBD1. V gave up 4 bases and J gave up 5 bases; unmatched junction bases: 8. CDR3 length equals 15 residues. Germline CDR1 is LNHDA and CDR2 is SQIVND (reference sequence). The CDR3 bases are TGTGCCAGTAGTACCGGGGACAGGGTAATTGAGACCCAGTACTTC. Translated: CASSTGDRVIETQYF.

The chain joins TRBV28 to TRBJ1-1; perhaps TRBD1 as D (6 bases). This CDR3 has 15 residues. CDR1 and CDR2 from the germline V gene are MDHEN and SYDVKM. With 4 bases removed from V and 5 bases from J, the gap between germline ends came to 17 bases. CDR3 amino acids: CASSSNREVVTEAFF. In DNA, the CDR3 is TGTGCCAGCAGTTCCAACAGGGAAGTAGTAACTGAAGCTTTCTTT.

The chain employs TRBV7-8 and TRBJ2-5, with D possibly being TRBD2 (6 bases). V was trimmed by 8 bases and J by 1 base, leaving 14 bases between them. This CDR3 comprises 14 residues. Germline V gene sequence: CDR1 SGHVS, CDR2 FQNEAQ. The CDR3 sequence is CASRPPGVQETQYF. In nucleotides, the CDR3 is TGTGCCAGCCGCCCACCGGGGGTCCAAGAGACCCAGTACTTC.

The chain joins TRBV7-9 to TRBJ2-5; 14 nucleotides line up with TRBD2. The CDR3 spans 17 residues. Unmatched junction bases numbered 8, after V lost 3 bases and J lost 5 bases. Germline assignment: CDR1 SEHNR and CDR2 FQNEAQ (reference sequence). CDR3 sequence: CASSLGLAGAEWETQYF. Written as DNA, the CDR3 is TGTGCCAGCAGCTTGGGACTAGCGGGAGCAGAGTGGGAGACCCAGTACTTC.